A selection of T cell receptor beta chains follows, all from one sample in a study of blood T cell repertoires in COVID-19. Method: immunoSEQ multiplex PCR; TCRdb's copy keeps in-frame clones and lacks some. The repertoire holds around 300,000 clones, with 90% as singletons. Sequencing was performed on peripheral blood. The receptors were sampled from a woman aged 35 to 49 with COVID-19, enrolled during active disease. The CDR3 runs from the conserved cysteine through the conserved F or W. The order of the fields is clone size, J gene, D gene, V gene, CDR3 protein, CDR3 DNA. D genes are given only for firm matches. Clone size is not always given. Where it is, it says once, few, many or a class for expanded clones.

clone size: -
J gene: TRBJ1-4
D gene: TRBD1
V gene: TRBV5-1
CDR3 protein: CASSLAGQGFEKLFF
CDR3 DNA: TGCGCCAGCAGCTTAGCGGGACAGGGGTTTGAGAAACTGTTTTTT

clone size: -
J gene: TRBJ2-7
D gene: TRBD1
V gene: TRBV5-6
CDR3 protein: CASSFWTGVFYEQYF
CDR3 DNA: TGTGCCAGCAGCTTCTGGACAGGGGTTTTCTACGAGCAGTACTTC

clone size: -
J gene: TRBJ1-2
D gene: TRBD1
V gene: TRBV28
CDR3 protein: CASRGQINYGYTF
CDR3 DNA: TGTGCCAGCAGGGGACAGATCAACTATGGCTACACCTTC

clone size: -
J gene: TRBJ2-3
D gene: TRBD1
V gene: TRBV5-1
CDR3 protein: CASSGGTGPTDTQYF
CDR3 DNA: TGCGCCAGCAGCGGGGGGACAGGTCCCACAGATACGCAGTATTTT

clone size: -
J gene: TRBJ1-5
D gene: -
V gene: TRBV7-3
CDR3 protein: CASSLISGQPQHF
CDR3 DNA: TGTGCCAGCAGCTTAATTTCGGGGCAGCCCCAGCATTTT

clone size: -
J gene: TRBJ2-7
D gene: TRBD1
V gene: TRBV2
CDR3 protein: CASSELSVAGGFYEQYF
CDR3 DNA: TGTGCCAGCAGTGAATTGTCTGTGGCAGGGGGCTTCTACGAGCAGTACTTC

clone size: -
J gene: TRBJ2-1
D gene: -
V gene: TRBV3-1/TRBV3-2
CDR3 protein: CASSSGRAIGNEQFF
CDR3 DNA: TGTGCCAGCAGCTCCGGCAGGGCCATCGGCAATGAGCAGTTCTTC

clone size: -
J gene: TRBJ1-2
D gene: TRBD1
V gene: TRBV7-9
CDR3 protein: CASSFSRGSYGYTF
CDR3 DNA: TGTGCCAGCAGCTTCTCCAGGGGGTCTTACGGCTACACCTTC

clone size: -
J gene: TRBJ1-1
D gene: TRBD1
V gene: TRBV19
CDR3 protein: CASSIGGQIMNTEAFF
CDR3 DNA: TGTGCCAGTAGTATCGGGGGACAGATCATGAACACTGAAGCTTTCTTT

clone size: -
J gene: TRBJ2-7
D gene: -
V gene: TRBV7-3
CDR3 protein: CASSAGQPLIGEQYF
CDR3 DNA: TGTGCCAGCAGCGCGGGACAGCCCTTGATCGGCGAGCAGTACTTC

clone size: -
J gene: TRBJ1-5
D gene: -
V gene: TRBV2
CDR3 protein: CASRADWNQPQHF
CDR3 DNA: TGTGCCAGCAGGGCAGACTGGAATCAGCCCCAGCATTTT

clone size: -
J gene: TRBJ2-5
D gene: -
V gene: TRBV5-8
CDR3 protein: CASGLTATTGWGTQYF
CDR3 DNA: TGTGCCAGCGGGCTGACCGCAACGACGGGATGGGGGACCCAGTACTTC

clone size: -
J gene: TRBJ2-7
D gene: -
V gene: TRBV18
CDR3 protein: CATALTGEQYF
CDR3 DNA: TGTGCCACCGCACTTACGGGCGAGCAGTACTTC

clone size: -
J gene: TRBJ2-3
D gene: TRBD2
V gene: TRBV13
CDR3 protein: CASSRFKLAGGDTQYF
CDR3 DNA: TGTGCCAGCAGCCGATTTAAACTAGCGGGAGGAGATACGCAGTATTTT

clone size: -
J gene: TRBJ1-1
D gene: TRBD1
V gene: TRBV28
CDR3 protein: CASSTHRRGSTEAFF
CDR3 DNA: TGTGCCAGCAGTACCCACCGCAGGGGGAGCACTGAAGCTTTCTTT

clone size: -
J gene: TRBJ2-7
D gene: -
V gene: TRBV28
CDR3 protein: CASSYADSSYEQYF
CDR3 DNA: TGTGCCAGCAGTTATGCTGACAGCTCCTACGAGCAGTACTTC

clone size: -
J gene: TRBJ2-1
D gene: TRBD2
V gene: TRBV15
CDR3 protein: CATRRTGGRAVYEQFF
CDR3 DNA: TGTGCCACCCGAAGGACGGGCGGGAGGGCCGTATATGAGCAGTTCTTC

clone size: -
J gene: TRBJ1-2
D gene: TRBD1
V gene: TRBV12-3/TRBV12-4
CDR3 protein: CASSSSGQVF
CDR3 DNA: TGTGCCAGCAGTTCGTCGGGACAGGTCTTC

clone size: -
J gene: TRBJ1-6
D gene: TRBD1
V gene: TRBV4-3
CDR3 protein: CASSQDQGVPLHF
CDR3 DNA: TGCGCCAGCAGCCAAGATCAGGGGGTCCCCCTCCACTTT

clone size: -
J gene: TRBJ1-1
D gene: TRBD1
V gene: TRBV7-9
CDR3 protein: CASSLDRPVNTEAFF
CDR3 DNA: TGTGCCAGCAGCTTGGACAGGCCGGTGAACACTGAAGCTTTCTTT

clone size: -
J gene: TRBJ1-5
D gene: TRBD1
V gene: TRBV28
CDR3 protein: CASSIQGEGNQPQHF
CDR3 DNA: TGTGCCAGCAGTATCCAGGGGGAGGGCAATCAGCCCCAGCATTTT

clone size: few
J gene: TRBJ2-1
D gene: TRBD1
V gene: TRBV19
CDR3 protein: CASSIAETGENEQFF
CDR3 DNA: TGTGCCAGTAGTATAGCGGAGACAGGGGAAAATGAGCAGTTCTTC

clone size: once
J gene: TRBJ1-5
D gene: -
V gene: TRBV19
CDR3 protein: CASSIQFGDNQPQHF
CDR3 DNA: TGTGCCAGTAGTATTCAGTTCGGGGACAATCAGCCCCAGCATTTT

clone size: -
J gene: TRBJ2-1
D gene: TRBD2
V gene: TRBV4-2
CDR3 protein: CASSLERGSYNEQFF
CDR3 DNA: TGTGCCAGCAGCCTCGAGCGGGGCTCCTACAATGAGCAGTTCTTC

clone size: -
J gene: TRBJ2-7
D gene: TRBD1
V gene: TRBV2
CDR3 protein: CASTGGGQGWYEQYF
CDR3 DNA: TGTGCCAGCACTGGAGGGGGACAGGGTTGGTACGAGCAGTACTTC

clone size: -
J gene: TRBJ2-5
D gene: TRBD1
V gene: TRBV5-5
CDR3 protein: CASTRRQGRDQETQYF
CDR3 DNA: TGTGCCAGCACCCGAAGACAGGGCCGGGATCAAGAGACCCAGTACTTC

clone size: -
J gene: TRBJ2-7
D gene: TRBD1
V gene: TRBV5-4
CDR3 protein: CASSLGGSSYEQYF
CDR3 DNA: TGTGCCAGCAGCCTAGGGGGCAGCTCCTACGAGCAGTACTTC

clone size: -
J gene: TRBJ2-7
D gene: TRBD2
V gene: TRBV5-1
CDR3 protein: CASRSSGGALKDEQYF
CDR3 DNA: TGCGCCAGCAGAAGTAGCGGGGGGGCCCTGAAAGACGAGCAGTACTTC

clone size: -
J gene: TRBJ2-1
D gene: TRBD1
V gene: TRBV30
CDR3 protein: CAWSVTGGDNEQFF
CDR3 DNA: TGTGCCTGGAGTGTAACAGGGGGCGACAATGAGCAGTTCTTC

clone size: -
J gene: TRBJ2-7
D gene: TRBD1
V gene: TRBV30
CDR3 protein: CAWKDRGSYEQYF
CDR3 DNA: TGTGCCTGGAAAGACAGGGGGTCCTACGAGCAGTACTTC

clone size: -
J gene: TRBJ1-5
D gene: -
V gene: TRBV6-5
CDR3 protein: CASSRRRGGPQHF
CDR3 DNA: TGTGCCAGCAGTCGGCGGAGAGGCGGACCCCAGCATTTT

clone size: -
J gene: TRBJ1-6
D gene: -
V gene: TRBV10-3
CDR3 protein: CAISERGYNSPLHF
CDR3 DNA: TGTGCCATCAGTGAAAGGGGTTATAATTCACCCCTCCACTTT

clone size: -
J gene: TRBJ2-3
D gene: -
V gene: TRBV5-1
CDR3 protein: CASSLSGSTSTDTQYF
CDR3 DNA: TGCGCCAGCAGCTTGTCGGGGTCAACTTCCACAGATACGCAGTATTTT

clone size: -
J gene: TRBJ1-3
D gene: -
V gene: TRBV6-2/TRBV6-3
CDR3 protein: CASSLVGNTIYF
CDR3 DNA: TGTGCCAGCAGCCTCGTCGGAAACACCATATATTTT

clone size: -
J gene: TRBJ1-5
D gene: TRBD1
V gene: TRBV28
CDR3 protein: CASSLNGAGGARGNQPQHF
CDR3 DNA: TGTGCCAGCAGCCTTAATGGGGCAGGGGGAGCCAGGGGCAATCAGCCCCAGCATTTT

clone size: -
J gene: TRBJ1-4
D gene: -
V gene: TRBV28
CDR3 protein: CASSPDGAGEKLFF
CDR3 DNA: TGTGCCAGCAGCCCAGATGGGGCAGGGGAAAAACTGTTTTTT

clone size: -
J gene: TRBJ2-5
D gene: TRBD1
V gene: TRBV5-1
CDR3 protein: CASSSGGGETQYF
CDR3 DNA: TGCGCCAGCAGCTCAGGGGGCGGGGAGACCCAGTACTTC

clone size: -
J gene: TRBJ1-2
D gene: -
V gene: TRBV6-5
CDR3 protein: CASSYSGGPVGYGYTF
CDR3 DNA: TGTGCCAGCAGTTACTCCGGTGGGCCGGTTGGTTATGGCTACACCTTC

clone size: -
J gene: TRBJ2-7
D gene: TRBD1
V gene: TRBV5-1
CDR3 protein: CASSLAGQTYEQYF
CDR3 DNA: TGCGCCAGCAGCTTGGCGGGACAGACCTACGAGCAGTACTTC

clone size: -
J gene: TRBJ2-5
D gene: TRBD1
V gene: TRBV5-1
CDR3 protein: CASSLALEGTGGIETQYF
CDR3 DNA: TGCGCCAGCAGCTTGGCCCTTGAAGGGACAGGGGGCATAGAGACCCAGTACTTC